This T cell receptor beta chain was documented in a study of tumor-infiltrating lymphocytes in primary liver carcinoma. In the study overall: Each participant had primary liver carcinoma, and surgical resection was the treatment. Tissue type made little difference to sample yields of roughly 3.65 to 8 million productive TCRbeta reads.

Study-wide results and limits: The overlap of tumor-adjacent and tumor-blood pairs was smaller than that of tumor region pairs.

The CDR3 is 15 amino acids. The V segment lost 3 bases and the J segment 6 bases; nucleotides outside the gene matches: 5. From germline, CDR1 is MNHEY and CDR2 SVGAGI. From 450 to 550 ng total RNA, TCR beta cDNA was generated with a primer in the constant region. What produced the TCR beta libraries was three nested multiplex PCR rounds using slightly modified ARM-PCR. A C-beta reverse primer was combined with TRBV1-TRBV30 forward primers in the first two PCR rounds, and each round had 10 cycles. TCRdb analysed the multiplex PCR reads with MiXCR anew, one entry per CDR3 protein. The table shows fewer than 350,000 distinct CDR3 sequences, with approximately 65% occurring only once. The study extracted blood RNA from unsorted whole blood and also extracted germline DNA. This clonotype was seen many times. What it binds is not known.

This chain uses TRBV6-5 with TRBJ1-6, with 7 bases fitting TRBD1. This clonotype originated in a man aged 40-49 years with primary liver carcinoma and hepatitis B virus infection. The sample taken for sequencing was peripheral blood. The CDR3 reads CASSYVRQGNSPLHF. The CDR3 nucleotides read TGTGCCAGCAGTTATGTCCGACAGGGTAATTCACCCCTCCACTTT.